This is a list of T cell receptor beta chains from one sample in a study of T cells in Graves' hyperthyroidism and ophthalmopathy. TCRdb called the multiplex PCR reads again in MiXCR, with one record for every CDR3 protein. The table shows over 450,000 distinct CDR3 sequences, with about an eighth occurring only once. The material sequenced was blood. The receptor source for this set is a woman aged 18-30 years with Graves' hyperthyroidism. Both conserved end residues are part of each CDR3. The order of the fields is clone size, V gene, D gene, J gene, CDR3 DNA, CDR3 protein. D genes are given only for firm matches. Not every row has a clone size; where given, it reads once, few, many or a size class.

.	TRBV7-9	.	TRBJ1-1	TGTGCCAGCAGCCACGATCTCTCTCTGGGGAACACTGAAGCTTTCTTT	CASSHDLSLGNTEAFF
many	TRBV11-2	TRBD1	TRBJ2-2	TGTGCCAGCAGCACCCGGGACAGGGAAAACACCGGGGAGCTGTTTTTT	CASSTRDRENTGELFF
many	TRBV6-1	.	TRBJ1-4	TGTGCCAGCGGACGGCCGATCCCCGCAAAACTGTTTTTT	CASGRPIPAKLFF
many	TRBV20-1	.	TRBJ1-5	TGCAGTGCCCAAGGCCAGAACAATCAGCCCCAGCATTTT	CSAQGQNNQPQHF
.	TRBV4-1	.	TRBJ2-1	TGCGCCAGCAGCCAACCAACCGGGACCCTCCACAATGGTGAGCAGTTCTTC	CASSQPTGTLHNGEQFF
many	TRBV12-3/TRBV12-4	.	TRBJ2-5	TGTGCCAGCAGTCTCTGGGGGGCTGGGGAGACCCAGTACTTC	CASSLWGAGETQYF
many	TRBV11-2	.	TRBJ2-5	TGTGCCAGCAGCCCCCTCGGAAGGACTGTTATCCAAGAGACCCAGTACTTC	CASSPLGRTVIQETQYF
few	TRBV29-1	.	TRBJ2-1	TGCAGCGTTGAAGGATGGGGGAGAGGTAATGAGCAGTTCTTC	CSVEGWGRGNEQFF
many	TRBV11-3	TRBD2	TRBJ2-3	TGTGCCAGCAGCTTAGGGATAGCGGGCACCACAGATACGCAGTATTTT	CASSLGIAGTTDTQYF
many	TRBV6-1	.	TRBJ1-1	TGTGCCAGCGTGGGGATGTTGGGCACTGAAGCTTTCTTT	CASVGMLGTEAFF
.	TRBV29-1	TRBD1	TRBJ1-1	TGCAGCGTTGTGGGACAGAAATACACTGAAGCTTTCTTT	CSVVGQKYTEAFF
.	TRBV4-1	.	TRBJ2-1	TGCGCCAGCAGCCAAGATCTCCCGAGCTCCTACAATGAGCAGTTCTTC	CASSQDLPSSYNEQFF
many	TRBV24-1	.	TRBJ1-2	TGTGCCACCAGTGATGGGGCCGAGGATGGGTACACCTTC	CATSDGAEDGYTF
many	TRBV9	TRBD2	TRBJ2-1	TGTGCCAGCAGCTCCCACGGACTAGCGGGGCCCTACAATGAGCAGTTCTTC	CASSSHGLAGPYNEQFF
many	TRBV14	TRBD2	TRBJ2-1	TGTGCCAGCAGCCAAGATTATGTCGGGAGGGCCGGGGATGAGCAGTTCTTC	CASSQDYVGRAGDEQFF
many	TRBV5-1	TRBD2	TRBJ2-3	TGCGCCAGCGGGGCAGAGGCTAGCGGGATGGATACGCAGTATTTT	CASGAEASGMDTQYF
many	TRBV7-8	TRBD2	TRBJ2-1	TGTGCCAGCACCTTAGCGGGAGGGTACAATGAGCAGTTCTTC	CASTLAGGYNEQFF
many	TRBV3-1	.	TRBJ2-3	TGTGCCAGCAGCCAAGTGGGATTCTCAGATACGCAGTATTTT	CASSQVGFSDTQYF
.	TRBV4-1	TRBD1	TRBJ1-1	TGCGCCAGCAGCTACGGGACAGTTGAAGCTTTCTTT	CASSYGTVEAFF
.	TRBV7-9	.	TRBJ1-5	TGTGCCAGCCAGGACAGCAATCAGCCCCAGCATTTT	CASQDSNQPQHF
many	TRBV25-1	TRBD2	TRBJ2-3	TGTGCCAGCAGTGAGCCGGGACTAGCGGGAGGCGATACGCAGTATTTT	CASSEPGLAGGDTQYF
many	TRBV4-1	TRBD2	TRBJ2-1	TGCGCCAGCAGCTTAATGGGCGGGAGGGCCTCCAATGAGCAGTTCTTC	CASSLMGGRASNEQFF
many	TRBV6-1	TRBD1	TRBJ1-2	TGTGCCAGCAGCAGGGACAGCAATTTAGCTAACTATGGCTACACCTTC	CASSRDSNLANYGYTF
many	TRBV11-2	TRBD1	TRBJ1-6	TGTGCCAGCAGCTTCCGGACAGGGGACAATTCACCCCTCCACTTT	CASSFRTGDNSPLHF
many	TRBV13	.	TRBJ2-7	TGTGCCAGCGGGGAACGACTGGGGGCTCGTTCCTACGAGCAGTACTTC	CASGERLGARSYEQYF
few	TRBV29-1	.	TRBJ2-2	TGCAGCGTTGCAGGTCTTGGGGACGGGGAGCTGTTTTTT	CSVAGLGDGELFF
few	TRBV4-1	.	TRBJ2-1	TGCGCCAGCAGCCAAGGACGGATAGACGAGCAGTTCTTC	CASSQGRIDEQFF
many	TRBV29-1	TRBD1	TRBJ2-5	TGCAGCGTGCCCCGGACAGGGAGGGAGACCCAGTACTTC	CSVPRTGRETQYF
many	TRBV28	.	TRBJ1-1	TGTGCCAGCAGCTCTCCAGGGGTGAACACTGAAGCTTTCTTT	CASSSPGVNTEAFF
.	TRBV12-3/TRBV12-4	TRBD1	TRBJ2-5	TGTGCCAGCAGTTTCGGGACAGGGGGCGGTGAGACCCAGTACTTC	CASSFGTGGGETQYF
.	TRBV6-2/TRBV6-3	.	TRBJ1-1	TGTGCCAGCGGGGCAGGGGTCTACATGAACACTGAAGCTTTCTTT	CASGAGVYMNTEAFF
many	TRBV25-1	TRBD2	TRBJ2-2	TGTGCCAGCAGTGAAAACCTACAGCGGGGGAACACCGGGGAGCTGTTTTTT	CASSENLQRGNTGELFF
many	TRBV20-1	TRBD2	TRBJ2-1	TGCAGTGCTACGACTAGCGGGCGCTACAATGAGCAGTTCTTC	CSATTSGRYNEQFF
many	TRBV25-1	TRBD1	TRBJ1-1	TGTGCCAGCAGTGATCAGGGGGCCGGGGACACTGAAGCTTTCTTT	CASSDQGAGDTEAFF
many	TRBV11-3	.	TRBJ2-2	TGTGCCAGCAGCTTAGGAACGCCGCCAGTGGAAGGCGGGGAGCTGTTTTTT	CASSLGTPPVEGGELFF
many	TRBV20-1	.	TRBJ2-1	TGCAGTGCTAGAGTAGTGACTTACAATGAGCAGTTCTTC	CSARVVTYNEQFF
many	TRBV5-1	.	TRBJ2-2	TGCGCCAGCAGCTTGGAGATAGCGAACACCGGGGAGCTGTTTTTT	CASSLEIANTGELFF
many	TRBV18	.	TRBJ2-2	TGTGCCAGCTCACCCTTACGGGAGCACGGGGAGCTGTTTTTT	CASSPLREHGELFF
once	TRBV7-9	.	TRBJ2-3	TGTGCCAGCAGCGTAGTATGGTCTAGCACAGATACGCAGTATTTT	CASSVVWSSTDTQYF
many	TRBV3-1	.	TRBJ1-5	TGTGCCAGCAGCCTAGGGCGTGGAGGGGATCAGCCCCAGCATTTT	CASSLGRGGDQPQHF
.	TRBV4-1	.	TRBJ2-1	TGCGCCAGCAGCCGCCCAACCGAGGTTAGCTACAATGAGCAGTTCTTC	CASSRPTEVSYNEQFF
.	TRBV19	.	TRBJ1-2	TGTGCCAGTAGTACACCACGCGACGGCAAGGTGCTCTCCTATGGCTACACCTTC	CASSTPRDGKVLSYGYTF
many	TRBV6-1	.	TRBJ1-2	TGTGCCAGCAGTGAAATCTTGGGTGGCTACACCTTC	CASSEILGGYTF
many	TRBV24-1	TRBD2	TRBJ2-1	TGTGCCACCAGTGACACGGGACTAGCGGGAGTGGGCTCCTACAATGAGCAGTTCTTC	CATSDTGLAGVGSYNEQFF
many	TRBV30	TRBD2	TRBJ2-7	TGTGCCTGCCGGGGGGTAAGCTCCGAGCAGTACTTC	CACRGVSSEQYF
.	TRBV20-1	.	TRBJ1-3	TGCAGTGCTAGAGATTGGACCCCGGGCGGAAACACCATATATTTT	CSARDWTPGGNTIYF
many	TRBV11-3	.	TRBJ2-1	TGTGCCAGCAGCTTCGTGTTAGGCCATTCCTACAATGAGCAGTTCTTC	CASSFVLGHSYNEQFF
many	TRBV20-1	.	TRBJ2-3	TGCAGCGGAATTGTAGCTCTACGAGCAGATACGCAGTATTTT	CSGIVALRADTQYF
few	TRBV19	TRBD2	TRBJ2-1	TGTGCCAGTAGTATAGTCCCAGCGGGAGCCAATGAGCAGTTCTTC	CASSIVPAGANEQFF
.	TRBV4-2	.	TRBJ2-4	TGTGCCAGCAGCCAAGAACTGTCCAGTAGCAACATTCAGTACTTC	CASSQELSSSNIQYF
many	TRBV20-1	TRBD2	TRBJ2-3	TGCAGTGCAATCGATATAGCGGGATACCCAGATACGCAGTATTTT	CSAIDIAGYPDTQYF
many	TRBV6-1	TRBD1	TRBJ1-2	TGTGCCAGCAACCTGGACAGGGGGGCCTATGGCTACACCTTC	CASNLDRGAYGYTF
.	TRBV10-3	.	TRBJ2-2	TGTGCCATCAGTGACGCGTTACAGGGAACCGGGGAGCTGTTTTTT	CAISDALQGTGELFF
many	TRBV5-1	TRBD2	TRBJ2-1	TGCGCCAGCGACACTAGCGGGACAAGCTCCTACAATGAGCAGTTCTTC	CASDTSGTSSYNEQFF